This T cell receptor beta chain was identified during a study of T cells in Graves' hyperthyroidism and ophthalmopathy. Amplification targeted TCR beta CDR3 regions from RNA transcripts. The TCR CDR3 first-round RT-PCR relied on the HTBI primer set. MiXCR was run by TCRdb on the multiplex PCR reads, yielding one entry per CDR3 protein. The sample lists some 180,000 distinct CDR3 sequences, less than 20% occurring once. In its sample, this clonotype was seen a few times. A single base separates this from a much larger clone, so it may be a read error. There are 12 residues in the CDR3. The V and J ends lost 6 bases and 2 bases respectively, with 7 bases between them. Germline assignment: CDR1 MNHNS and CDR2 SASEGT.

What was sequenced was blood. The V and J genes are TRBV6-1 and TRBJ2-5, with D perhaps TRBD2 (6 bases). The sequence derives from a woman aged 50 to 65 with Graves' hyperthyroidism. The CDR3 here is CASRAGQETQYF. For the CDR3, the DNA is TGTGCCAGCAGGGCGGGACAAGAGACCCAGTACTTC.